This entry lists 28 T cell receptor beta chains sequenced from one sample in a study of blood T cells in healthy people across ages. Then a second PCR, running roughly 7 to 11 cycles, was carried out with a sample-barcoded 5' primer and a J-beta primer mix. TCRdb reprocessed the 5' RACE reads via MiXCR and lists one record per CDR3 protein. The data show about 1.6 million distinct CDR3 sequences, about 31% seen once. The specimen sequenced was blood. These receptors all stem from a woman between 25 and 40 years old in good health.

The genes are TRBV6-6 and TRBJ1-4; no definite D call. Between the trimmed V and J ends, which lost 3 bases and 12 bases, there was a span of 14 bases. The CDR3 runs 13 residues. In germline, CDR1 is MNHNY, CDR2 SVGAGI (reference sequence). The CDR3 sequence is CASSYEDLEELFF. DNA of the CDR3: TGTGCCAGCAGTTATGAGGACCTCGAAGAACTGTTTTTT.

V and J are TRBV20-1 and TRBJ2-5; 8 nucleotides align to TRBD2. This CDR3 is 16 amino acids long. V lost 0 bases, J lost 1 base, and 7 bases stayed unmatched. Germline CDR1 and CDR2: DFQATT and SNEGSKA (reference sequence). The CDR3 reads CSARDYQRERQETQYF. The CDR3 DNA reads as TGCAGTGCTAGAGATTACCAGCGGGAGCGCCAAGAGACCCAGTACTTC.

In its sample, this clonotype was seen a few times. The junction does not match germline at one end; this may be a read error. The CDR3 sequence: CASSQGNSPNQPQHF. The CDR3 bases are TGTGCCAGTAGCCAGGGCAACTCTCCAAATCAGCCCCAGCATTTT. The chain carries TRBV3-1 and TRBJ1-5; perhaps TRBD1 as D (5 bases). The germline V gene has CDR1 LGHDT and CDR2 YNNKEL (reference sequence). The CDR3 contains 15 residues.

The chain employs TRBV7-9 and TRBJ2-7, with unresolved D. The germline V gene encodes CDR1 SEHNR and CDR2 FQNEAQ (reference sequence). The CDR3 is 15 amino acids. V lost 0 bases to trimming and J lost 4 bases, with 13 bases between them. The CDR3: CASSLAPGFQYEQYF. CDR3 nucleotide sequence: TGTGCCAGCAGCTTAGCCCCGGGCTTCCAATACGAGCAGTACTTC.

J is TRBJ2-2 and V is TRBV5-1, with D perhaps matching TRBD2 (6 bases). V dropped 4 bases and J dropped 3 bases, with 10 bases sitting between them. Germline V gene lookup returns CDR1 SGHRS and CDR2 YFSETQ. The CDR3 has 14 residues. CDR3 nucleotides: TGCGCCAGCAGCATGGGGGGAGACACCGGGGAGCTGTTTTTT. Encoded protein: CASSMGGDTGELFF.

V usage is TRBV10-2 and J usage is TRBJ2-7; 8 bases match TRBD1. The J segment lost 2 bases and the V segment lost 1 base, leaving 7 bases of the junction unmatched. There are 16 residues in the CDR3. Germline V gene data show CDR1 as WSHSY and CDR2 as SAAADI. The CDR3 DNA reads TGCGCCAGCAGTGAGTATTACACAGGGGGGACCTACGAGCAGTACTTC. Translation: CASSEYYTGGTYEQYF.

A word on this clonotype: This could be a read error, since a much larger clone is one nucleotide away. The chain has TRBV20-1 and TRBJ2-1; weak D call: TRBD2 (6 bases). The CDR3 loop spans 15 amino acids. Per the germline V gene, CDR1 is DFQATT and CDR2 is SNEGSKA (reference sequence). The V gene lost 5 bases and the J gene lost 10 bases, with 24 bases spanning the gap. CDR3 in DNA: TGCAGTGCTCTGACCAGGACTAAGAAATCTGGGGAGCAGTTCTTC. Translation: CSALTRTKKSGEQFF.

The V gene is TRBV4-1, the J gene TRBJ2-7; possibly TRBD1 for D (7 bases). The CDR3 contains 17 residues. CDR1 is MGHRA, CDR2 YSYEKL, per germline. V lost 0 bases, J lost 2 bases, and 17 bases lay in between. The CDR3 DNA follows: TGCGCCAGCAGCCAAGATCGTGGGCGGGACAGACCCTACGAGCAGTACTTC. Protein sequence: CASSQDRGRDRPYEQYF.

The chain is built from TRBV6-5 and TRBJ1-1; D uncertain. The CDR3 is 12 amino acids. Trimming left V 7 bases short and J 4 bases short, with 10 bases between. CDR1 and CDR2 from the germline V gene are MNHEY and SVGAGI. This CDR3 is CASKREGTEAFF. CDR3 in DNA: TGTGCCAGCAAGAGGGAGGGCACTGAAGCTTTCTTT.

This clonotype is a singleton in its sample. Relative to the germline gene, one junction end is altered; a read error may explain this. The J gene is TRBJ2-5, the V gene TRBV11-2, with D possibly matching TRBD1 (5 bases). Gene TRBJ2-7 matches the end of the DNA better, so the J call may be wrong. CDR3 length: 17 residues. Per the germline V gene, CDR1 is SGHAT and CDR2 is FQNNGV. DNA for the CDR3: TGTGCCAACAGCTTAGATACGACAGCCAGTATACACTACGAGCAGTACTTC. Translating gives CANSLDTTASIHYEQYF.

This chain uses TRBV5-1 with TRBJ2-3; D remains ambiguous. Germline V gene data show CDR1 as SGHRS and CDR2 as YFSETQ. The CDR3 sequence is 16 residues long. V lost 3 bases to trimming and J lost 2 bases, with 16 bases between them. CDR3 nucleotide sequence: TGCGCCAGCAGCTCCCTAGGGCCGAGCCTCACAGATACGCAGTATTTT. This codes for CASSSLGPSLTDTQYF. The entire variable domain, with the rest obtained from reference TRBV5-1 and TRBJ2-3, is as follows: KAGVTQTPRYLIKTRGQQVTLSCSPISGHRSVSWYQQTPGQGLQFLFEYFSETQRNKGNFPGRFSGRQFSNSRSEMNVSTLELGDSALYLCASSSLGPSLTDTQYFGPGTRLTVL.

V is TRBV6-1 and J is TRBJ2-1; the match to TRBD1 covers 10 bases. Germline CDR1 is MNHNS and CDR2 is SASEGT. V shed 4 bases, J shed 6 bases, and the junction held 9 bases outside the gene matches. There are 16 residues in the CDR3. CDR3 loop: CASSGLLGQGGNEQFF. DNA for the CDR3: TGTGCCAGCAGTGGGCTATTAGGACAGGGGGGCAATGAGCAGTTCTTC.

As for this clonotype: Mismatch with germline at one junction end may stem from a read error. The chain links TRBV29-1 to TRBJ1-2; unclear D gene. The germline CDR1 and CDR2 sequences are SQVTM and ANQGSEA. This CDR3 has 11 amino acids. CDR3 loop: CSVSRTGSYTF. For the CDR3, the DNA is TGCAGCGTGAGCCGTACCGGGAGCTATACCTTC. Based on the CDR3 plus reference TRBV29-1 and TRBJ1-2, the full variable domain is SAVISQKPSRDICQRGTSLTIQCQVDSQVTMMFWYRQQPGQSLTLIATANQGSEATYESGFVIDKFPISRPNLTFSTLTVSNMSPEDSSIYLCSVSRTGSYTFGSGTRLTVV.

This clonotype occurred a few times. The genes are TRBV4-1 and TRBJ2-7; tentative D call: TRBD1 (5 bases). CDR3 length: 14 amino acids. V lost 4 bases and J 4 bases, leaving 14 bases between the germline ends. Per germline, CDR1 MGHRA and CDR2 YSYEKL. DNA of the CDR3: TGCGCCAGCAGCCTCAGGGTCCAAGTATACGAGCAGTACTTC. It translates to CASSLRVQVYEQYF.

The chain has TRBV5-1 and TRBJ1-3; TRBD1 matches 7 bases. J gave up 2 bases and V 0 bases, and 8 bases lay outside the gene matches. Germline V gene sequence: CDR1 SGHRS, CDR2 YFSETQ. CDR3 length equals 17 residues. The CDR3: CASSLERQGIAGNTIYF. In DNA form, the CDR3 reads TGCGCCAGCAGCTTGGAAAGACAGGGTATTGCTGGAAACACCATATATTTT.

The CDR3 sequence: CASSLEGGRAYNEQFF. The CDR3 DNA reads as TGTGCCAGCAGCTTAGAGGGCGGGAGGGCTTACAATGAGCAGTTCTTC. The V and J genes are TRBV11-3 and TRBJ2-1; 9 bases align to TRBD2. Germline values: CDR1 SGHNT, CDR2 YENEEA. V shed 0 bases and J 4 bases; nucleotides not matched to a gene: 4. The CDR3 consists of 16 residues.

This chain connects TRBV7-9 to TRBJ2-1, with D maybe TRBD2 (7 bases). Trimming pared 5 bases from V and 10 bases from J, leaving 27 bases between. Germline values: CDR1 SEHNR, CDR2 FQNEAQ (reference sequence). The length of the CDR3 is 17 residues. The CDR3 DNA follows: TGTGCCAGCAGCCCGCGCCTAGTGGCGGGGGCCCATTGGGAGCAGTTCTTC. Protein: CASSPRLVAGAHWEQFF.

In its sample, this clonotype was seen many times. The CDR3 protein is CASSPGVAGLDEQFF. DNA for the CDR3: TGCGCCAGCAGCCCCGGGGTAGCGGGGTTGGATGAGCAGTTCTTC. V gene TRBV5-1 combines with J gene TRBJ2-1; 8 nucleotides match TRBD2. Unmatched junction bases numbered 11, after V lost 4 bases and J lost 8 bases. The V gene's germline CDR1 is SGHRS and CDR2 YFSETQ. The CDR3 runs 15 residues.

This clonotype has at least ten counts. J is TRBJ2-7 and V is TRBV13; D is perhaps TRBD2 (6 bases). Germline V CDR1 and CDR2: PRHDT, FYEKMQ (reference sequence). With 1 base removed from V and 0 bases from J, the gap between germline ends came to 19 bases. The CDR3 runs to 18 residues. For the CDR3, the DNA is TGTGCCAGCAGCTTAGAGGGACTGCGAACCGACAACTCCTACGAGCAGTACTTC. It yields the protein CASSLEGLRTDNSYEQYF.

The V gene is TRBV12-3 or TRBV12-4, the J gene TRBJ2-1; D is perhaps TRBD2 (5 bases). The CDR3 has 15 residues. Trimming shortened V by 6 bases and J by 2 bases, and 14 bases separated the two germline ends. The CDR3 DNA is TGTGCCAGCAGCATACTAGGCGGCCCCTACAATGAGCAGTTCTTC. Amino acid sequence: CASSILGGPYNEQFF.

The table lists this clonotype with a few counts. This chain joins TRBV7-6 and TRBJ2-5, with 9 positions matching TRBD2. Trimming took 3 bases from V and 2 from J; bases not matched to a gene: 7. The V gene's germline CDR1 is SGHVS and CDR2 FNYEAQ. CDR3 size: 16 residues. CDR3 nucleotide sequence: TGTGCCAGCAGCTTGGAGCGGGGGGTAAAACAAGAGACCCAGTACTTC. This encodes CASSLERGVKQETQYF.

This clonotype was seen a handful of times. This rearrangement joins TRBV3-1 to TRBJ1-2; D is unclear. There are 14 residues in the CDR3. CDR1 is LGHDT, CDR2 YNNKEL, per germline (reference sequence). V gave up 8 bases and J gave up 8 bases, with 21 bases separating them. The CDR3 coding sequence is TGTGCCAGCCCCGTGGGCCCCCATAGGGAAGGCTACACCTTC. This translates into CASPVGPHREGYTF.

This CDR3 reads CSVRTGAAYEQYF. The CDR3 DNA reads as TGCAGCGTTAGGACAGGGGCCGCCTACGAGCAGTACTTC. The V call is TRBV29-1, the J call TRBJ2-7; TRBD1 agrees at 9 bases. The CDR3 sequence is 13 residues long. After removal of 5 bases from V and 2 bases from J, the junction contained 4 bases not matched to a gene. CDR1 SQVTM and CDR2 ANQGSEA come from the germline V gene.

Remarks on this clonotype: This may come from a read error, since a much larger clone is one base off. This sequence joins TRBV29-1 and TRBJ2-3; D uncertain. CDR3 length: 10 residues. Germline V gene data show CDR1 as SQVTM and CDR2 as ANQGSEA. This CDR3 reads CGVDPDTQYF. The CDR3 DNA sequence: TGCGGCGTTGATCCTGATACGCAGTATTTT.

The V call is TRBV30, the J call TRBJ1-6; unclear D gene. This CDR3 is built from 13 residues. With 1 base removed from V and 11 bases from J, the gap between germline ends came to 12 bases. Germline lookup yields CDR1 GTSNPN and CDR2 SVGIG (reference sequence). The CDR3 reads CAWSGGPTAPLHF. The CDR3 region has the DNA TGTGCCTGGAGTGGTGGACCCACTGCACCCCTCCACTTT. The whole variable domain, filled in from reference TRBV30 and TRBJ1-6, reads SQTIHQWPATLVQPVGSPLSLECTVEGTSNPNLYWYRQAAGRGLQLLFYSVGIGQISSEVPQNLSASRPQDRQFILSSKKLLLSDSGFYLCAWSGGPTAPLHFGNGTRLTVT.

This clonotype appeared a few times. CDR3 nucleotides: TGTGCCAGCAGCTTCTTCCTCGGGAGGGGTCCCTACGAGCAGTACTTC. Protein product: CASSFFLGRGPYEQYF. The V call is TRBV7-2, the J call TRBJ2-7; 8 bases fit TRBD2. The CDR3 extends over 16 amino acids. Germline CDR1 reads SGHTA; CDR2 reads FQGNSA. The junction had 9 bases not matched to a gene; V was cut back by 3 bases and J by 2 bases.

This clonotype was detected only a few times. V and J are TRBV4-2 and TRBJ2-7; tentative D call: TRBD2 (6 bases). This CDR3 has 14 residues. From germline, CDR1 is LGHNA and CDR2 YNFKEQ. V was clipped by 1 base and J by 1 base, with 8 bases between them. In DNA, the CDR3 is TGTGCCAGCAGCCAAGGGGGACTTTCCTACGAGCAGTACTTC. Encoded protein: CASSQGGLSYEQYF.

This clonotype has just a few counts. The CDR3 DNA is TGCAGTGCTAGAAGGCTAGTGGTGGGGGAGACCCAGTACTTC. It is translated as CSARRLVVGETQYF. The rearrangement uses TRBV20-1 and TRBJ2-5; D is unclear. The CDR3 contains 14 residues. V lost 2 bases to trimming and J lost 5 bases, with 15 bases between them. Germline V lookup: CDR1 DFQATT, CDR2 SNEGSKA (reference sequence).